The 26 T cell receptor beta chains below were found in one sample sequenced in a study of control samples from healthy donors and cancer patients. TCRdb keeps only in-frame clones here, not all; method: immunoSEQ multiplex PCR. There are 150,000 to 200,000 clones in the sample; around 88% occur only once, and about 1.7% lies in the top ten. The sequenced material came from blood. These receptors were collected from a man aged 18 to 29 in good health.

This rearrangement joins TRBV7-9 to TRBJ1-3; D is ambiguous. Germline V gives CDR1 SEHNR, CDR2 FQNEAQ (reference sequence). The CDR3 is 16 amino acids. Trimming removed 4 bases at V and 0 bases at J, with 13 bases between. CDR3 coding DNA: TGTGCCAGCAGCTCCGTAGGCAGAGCCTCTGGAAACACCATATATTTT. Its translation: CASSSVGRASGNTIYF.

This clone was found once. The J gene is TRBJ2-7, the V gene TRBV6-5; D call uncertain. V was shortened by 0 bases and J by 2 bases, with 11 bases between the two germline ends. Germline-derived CDR1 and CDR2 are MNHEY and SVGAGI. The CDR3 length is 15 residues. CDR3 amino acids: CASSYSSARPYEQYF. DNA for the CDR3: TGTGCCAGCAGTTACTCCTCTGCTCGGCCCTACGAGCAGTACTTC.

The V gene is TRBV13, the J gene TRBJ2-7; D remains unclear. V was shortened by 5 bases and J by 7 bases, with 9 bases between the two germline ends. CDR1 and CDR2 (germline): PRHDT, FYEKMQ (reference sequence). This CDR3 is 11 amino acids long. CDR3 bases: TGTGCCAGCAGCAACTCTTGGGAGCAGTACTTC. Its protein is CASSNSWEQYF.

CDR3 in amino acids: CASSPDSYNEQFF. The CDR3 coding sequence is TGTGCCAGCAGCCCTGACAGCTACAATGAGCAGTTCTTC. V is TRBV2 and J is TRBJ2-1, with a possible D match to TRBD1 (5 bases). With 6 bases removed from V and 3 bases from J, the gap between germline ends came to 9 bases. This CDR3 spans 13 amino acids. Germline V gives CDR1 SNHLY, CDR2 FYNNEI.

V gene TRBV7-9 combines with J gene TRBJ1-4, with D possibly being TRBD1 (6 bases). The germline V gene encodes CDR1 SEHNR and CDR2 FQNEAQ (reference sequence). This CDR3 has 15 residues. The germline V and J ends were trimmed by 6 bases and 0 bases, with 11 bases remaining between them. The CDR3 is CASSINRATNEKLFF. The CDR3 DNA reads as TGTGCCAGCAGTATAAACAGGGCAACTAATGAAAAACTGTTTTTT.

This clone has a single count. The chain recombines TRBV5-1 with TRBJ2-1, with D unresolved. CDR3 length: 16 amino acids. Trimming cost V 1 base and J 0 bases, with 11 bases left between them. The V gene's germline CDR1 is SGHRS and CDR2 YFSETQ. The CDR3 region is CASSLTQSSSYNEQFF. DNA for the CDR3: TGCGCCAGCAGCTTGACCCAGTCTAGCTCCTACAATGAGCAGTTCTTC.

This clone was detected once. The chain combines TRBV20-1 with TRBJ1-1; D uncertain. The CDR3 loop spans 12 amino acids. Trimming stripped 3 bases from V and 1 base from J, with 6 bases between. The germline gives CDR1 DFQATT, CDR2 SNEGSKA (reference sequence). The CDR3 coding sequence is TGCAGTGCTAGTCCCAGGAACACTGAAGCTTTCTTT. Translated: CSASPRNTEAFF.

This chain uses TRBV7-8 with TRBJ2-4; 9 nucleotides match TRBD1. CDR3 size: 16 residues. Per the germline V gene, CDR1 is SGHVS and CDR2 is FQNEAQ. With 5 bases clipped from V and 2 bases from J, the junction kept 7 bases outside the gene matches. Here the CDR3 DNA reads TGTGCCAGCAGCCCCGGGACAGGGAATCCCAAAAACATTCAGTACTTC. This gives the protein CASSPGTGNPKNIQYF.

The J gene is TRBJ1-1, the V gene TRBV13; possible D gene TRBD1, 5 bases. CDR3 length: 14 amino acids. V shed 2 bases and J shed 0 bases, with 7 bases lying between them. CDR1 is PRHDT and CDR2 is FYEKMQ in the germline V gene (reference sequence). This CDR3 is CASSLQGVNTEAFF. The CDR3, as DNA: TGTGCCAGCAGCTTACAGGGTGTGAACACTGAAGCTTTCTTT.

V and J are TRBV4-2 and TRBJ1-2; D perhaps matches TRBD1 (5 bases). This CDR3 comprises 15 residues. Germline V lookup: CDR1 LGHNA, CDR2 YNFKEQ. V lost 0 bases, J lost 4 bases, and 12 bases lay in between. The CDR3 here is CASSQDRDGFYGYTF. Here the CDR3 DNA reads TGTGCCAGCAGCCAAGACCGGGACGGTTTCTATGGCTACACCTTC.

The V and J genes are TRBV6-5 and TRBJ1-3; weak D call: TRBD1 (5 bases). The V gene lost 2 bases and the J gene lost 0 bases, with 11 bases spanning the gap. The CDR3 contains 16 residues. From germline, CDR1 is MNHEY and CDR2 SVGAGI. CDR3 amino acids: CASSYGASTSGNTIYF. CDR3 bases: TGTGCCAGCAGTTACGGGGCATCCACCTCTGGAAACACCATATATTTT.

This sequence joins TRBV4-3 and TRBJ2-1; TRBD1 matches at 7 bases. Per germline, CDR1 LGHNA and CDR2 YSLEER. The V and J ends lost 4 bases and 3 bases, in that order; junction bases with no gene match: 0. There are 13 residues in the CDR3. The CDR3 is CASSPGGYNEQFF. The CDR3 region has the DNA TGCGCCAGCAGCCCAGGGGGCTACAATGAGCAGTTCTTC.

The genes are TRBV5-6 and TRBJ2-3; TRBD2 might be the D (6 bases). The germline CDR1 and CDR2 sequences are SGHDT and YYEEEE. The CDR3 length is 16 residues. Trimming left V 7 bases short and J 0 bases short, with 18 bases between. The CDR3 loop reads CASALGRGWSTDTQYF. The DNA of the CDR3 is TGTGCCAGCGCCCTGGGTCGGGGGTGGAGCACAGATACGCAGTATTTT.

The chain combines TRBV11-2 with TRBJ1-6; 7 nucleotides agree with TRBD1. The CDR3 extends over 16 amino acids. Trimming at V came to 1 base and at J to 5 bases, leaving 5 bases not matched to a gene. Germline values: CDR1 SGHAT, CDR2 FQNNGV. The CDR3 protein is CASSLAGQANNSPLHF. CDR3 DNA sequence: TGTGCCAGCAGCTTAGCTGGACAGGCCAATAATTCACCCCTCCACTTT.

The V call is TRBV29-1, the J call TRBJ1-5; TRBD1 matches at 10 bases. J lost 3 bases, V lost 7 bases, and 6 bases had no gene match. Germline lookup yields CDR1 SQVTM and CDR2 ANQGSEA. The CDR3 is 14 amino acids. The CDR3 sequence: CSARDRGPNQPQHF. In nucleotides, the CDR3 is TGCAGCGCCAGGGACAGGGGCCCCAATCAGCCCCAGCATTTT.

The chain is built from TRBV7-9 and TRBJ1-1; D is uncertain. Germline CDR1 and CDR2: SEHNR and FQNEAQ (reference sequence). This CDR3 contains 12 residues. Trimming removed 1 base from V and 10 bases from J, with 10 bases in between. CDR3 protein: CASSLGVIGAFF. CDR3 DNA sequence: TGTGCCAGCAGCTTAGGGGTCATCGGAGCTTTCTTT. The full variable domain, with the rest looked up from reference TRBV7-9 and TRBJ1-1, is DTGVSQNPRHKITKRGQNVTFRCDPISEHNRLYWYRQTLGQGPEFLTYFQNEAQLEKSRLLSDRFSAERPKGSFSTLEIQRTEQGDSAMYLCASSLGVIGAFFGQGTRLTVV.

The chain joins TRBV29-1 to TRBJ2-1, with a weak D call TRBD2 (7 bases). The CDR3 contains 14 residues. CDR1 is SQVTM, CDR2 ANQGSEA, per germline. The V and J ends lost 6 bases and 6 bases respectively, with 18 bases between them. The DNA of the CDR3 is TGCAGCGTCGCTGGGACAAGGGAGGGCAATGAGCAGTTCTTC. It translates to CSVAGTREGNEQFF.

This clone has ten or more counts. The chain has TRBV7-9 and TRBJ2-7; 13 nucleotides line up with TRBD2. The CDR3 sequence is 16 residues long. CDR1 and CDR2 (germline): SEHNR, FQNEAQ (reference sequence). Unmatched junction bases numbered 9, after V lost 6 bases and J lost 4 bases. The CDR3 loop reads CASSSGLAGAVYEQYF. The DNA for the CDR3 is TGTGCCAGCAGTTCTGGACTAGCGGGGGCCGTGTACGAGCAGTACTTC.

The chain recombines TRBV2 with TRBJ2-7; 10 bases are shared with TRBD1. V was pared by 4 bases and J by 1 base, with 4 bases of the junction left unmatched. CDR1 is SNHLY, CDR2 FYNNEI, per germline. This CDR3 region has 15 residues. CDR3 sequence reads: CASSVVGQGSYEQYF. CDR3 bases: TGTGCCAGCAGTGTTGTGGGACAGGGGTCCTACGAGCAGTACTTC.

The J gene is TRBJ1-4, the V gene TRBV28; D is possibly TRBD1 (5 bases). Deletions cut 6 bases from V and 7 bases from J, with 9 bases between. CDR3 size: 12 residues. Germline V gene data show CDR1 as MDHEN and CDR2 as SYDVKM. The CDR3 region has the DNA TGTGCCAGCAGCCAGGGCGGTGAAAAACTGTTTTTT. Its protein is CASSQGGEKLFF.

The rearrangement joins TRBV3-1 (or the pseudogene TRBV3-2) to TRBJ2-7; 9 positions agree with TRBD1. V was clipped by 0 bases and J by 5 bases; unmatched bases: 5. The CDR3 extends over 15 amino acids. Germline assignment: CDR1 LGHDT and CDR2 YNNKEL (reference sequence). CDR3 loop: CASSQDPQGAHEQYF. Written as DNA, the CDR3 is TGTGCCAGCAGCCAAGATCCACAGGGGGCCCACGAGCAGTACTTC.

There are a few counts of this clone. This rearrangement joins TRBV24-1 to TRBJ2-3; D perhaps matches TRBD2 (5 bases). Germline CDR1 KGHDR, CDR2 SFDVKD. The CDR3 has 20 amino acids. Between the trimmed V and J ends, which lost 3 bases and 0 bases, there was a span of 24 bases. The CDR3 bases are TGTGCCACCAGTGATGGGCGGAGTGTTTCAGGAAGGACTAGCACAGATACGCAGTATTTT. Residues: CATSDGRSVSGRTSTDTQYF.

The gene calls are TRBV10-2 and TRBJ2-1; D is unclear. Trimming stripped 4 bases from V and 5 bases from J, with 9 bases between. The CDR3 extends over 13 amino acids. Germline lookup yields CDR1 WSHSY and CDR2 SAAADI. CDR3 protein: CASSAPSNNEQFF. The DNA of the CDR3 is TGCGCCAGCAGTGCACCCTCAAACAATGAGCAGTTCTTC.

The V gene is TRBV14, the J gene TRBJ1-4; D remains ambiguous. Germline V CDR1 and CDR2: SGHDN, FVKESK. V lost 3 bases and J lost 3, with 11 bases in between. The CDR3 contains 15 residues. This CDR3 reads CASSQFIGSNEKLFF. CDR3 sequence (DNA): TGTGCCAGCAGCCAGTTCATTGGTTCTAATGAAAAACTGTTTTTT. Supplemented by reference TRBV14 and TRBJ1-4, the full variable domain reads EAGVTQFPSHSVIEKGQTVTLRCDPISGHDNLYWYRRVMGKEIKFLLHFVKESKQDESGMPNNRFLAERTGGTYSTLKVQPAELEDSGVYFCASSQFIGSNEKLFFGSGTQLSVL.

The rearrangement links TRBV5-6 to TRBJ1-5; D remains unclear. V dropped 0 bases and J dropped 3 bases, with 4 bases sitting between them. The CDR3 runs 13 residues. In germline, CDR1 is SGHDT, CDR2 YYEEEE. CDR3 region: CASSLGPNQPQHF. CDR3 sequence (DNA): TGTGCCAGCAGCTTGGGTCCCAATCAGCCCCAGCATTTT.

The rearrangement uses TRBV6-5 and TRBJ1-2; no clear D. Germline-derived CDR1 and CDR2 are MNHEY and SVGAGI. CDR3 length: 15 amino acids. The ends were cut back, 3 bases at V and 2 bases at J, with 13 bases in the middle. This CDR3 is CASSYAGPLNYGYTF. CDR3 DNA sequence: TGTGCCAGCAGTTATGCCGGACCCCTAAACTATGGCTACACCTTC.